A selection of T cell receptor beta chains follows, all from one sample in a study of identical twins. TCRdb ran MiXCR on the 5' RACE reads and lists one entry per CDR3 protein. This sample has just over 450,000 distinct CDR3 sequences, with 14% found just once. These records were also assigned to another study, of yellow fever vaccine responses in identical twins.

Sequences were obtained from CD4+ T cells sorted from blood. The receptors derive from a woman aged 18-29 years in good health. The CDR3 runs from the conserved cysteine through the conserved F or W. A D gene is named only where the DNA matches it firmly. A clone size is listed for some rows: how often the clone was seen (once, few, many), or a class if it is expanded.

CDR3 length: 13; clone size: few; V gene: TRBV12-3/TRBV12-4; J gene: TRBJ1-2; D gene: .; CDR3 protein: CASSLTKGGGYTF; CDR3 DNA: TGTGCCAGCAGCCTCACGAAGGGGGGTGGCTACACCTTC
CDR3 length: 15; clone size: .; V gene: TRBV5-1; J gene: TRBJ2-1; D gene: TRBD2; CDR3 protein: CASSRPGLDYNEQFF; CDR3 DNA: TGCGCCAGCAGCCGACCGGGACTAGACTACAATGAGCAGTTCTTC
CDR3 length: 15; clone size: .; V gene: TRBV7-9; J gene: TRBJ2-3; D gene: .; CDR3 protein: CASSPGQSPLGTQYF; CDR3 DNA: TGTGCCAGCAGCCCCGGACAGTCCCCACTGGGTACGCAGTATTTT
CDR3 length: 18; clone size: .; V gene: TRBV4-2; J gene: TRBJ1-5; D gene: .; CDR3 protein: CASSQDRTWTGNNQPQHF; CDR3 DNA: TGTGCCAGCAGCCAAGATCGAACTTGGACGGGTAACAATCAGCCCCAGCATTTT
CDR3 length: 15; clone size: few; V gene: TRBV5-1; J gene: TRBJ2-3; D gene: .; CDR3 protein: CASRPFGASTDTQYF; CDR3 DNA: TGCGCCAGCAGACCTTTCGGAGCTAGCACAGATACGCAGTATTTT
CDR3 length: 15; clone size: .; V gene: TRBV6-1; J gene: TRBJ2-5; D gene: TRBD1; CDR3 protein: CASSPGQGLVETQYF; CDR3 DNA: TGTGCCAGCAGTCCTGGACAGGGATTGGTGGAGACCCAGTACTTC
CDR3 length: 15; clone size: few; V gene: TRBV28; J gene: TRBJ2-7; D gene: .; CDR3 protein: CASRQPGTESYEQYF; CDR3 DNA: TGTGCCAGCAGACAACCCGGGACGGAATCCTACGAGCAGTACTTC
CDR3 length: 18; clone size: few; V gene: TRBV29-1; J gene: TRBJ2-3; D gene: .; CDR3 protein: CSVEDPVRGFVSTDTQYF; CDR3 DNA: TGCAGCGTTGAAGATCCGGTTAGAGGTTTCGTTAGCACAGATACGCAGTATTTT
CDR3 length: 12; clone size: few; V gene: TRBV28; J gene: TRBJ2-1; D gene: .; CDR3 protein: CATPGPPGEQFF; CDR3 DNA: TGTGCCACCCCCGGACCCCCGGGGGAGCAGTTCTTC
CDR3 length: 15; clone size: .; V gene: TRBV12-3/TRBV12-4; J gene: TRBJ1-6; D gene: .; CDR3 protein: CASTLRGLYNSPLHF; CDR3 DNA: TGTGCCAGCACACTCCGGGGGCTATATAATTCACCCCTCCACTTT
CDR3 length: 17; clone size: few; V gene: TRBV20-1; J gene: TRBJ2-5; D gene: .; CDR3 protein: CSAREYRGSRTQETQYF; CDR3 DNA: TGCAGTGCTAGGGAGTATAGGGGATCTCGTACTCAAGAGACCCAGTACTTC
CDR3 length: 14; clone size: .; V gene: TRBV28; J gene: TRBJ2-7; D gene: TRBD1; CDR3 protein: CASKGDRGYHEQYF; CDR3 DNA: TGTGCCAGCAAGGGGGACAGGGGTTACCACGAGCAGTACTTC
CDR3 length: 12; clone size: few; V gene: TRBV4-2; J gene: TRBJ2-1; D gene: .; CDR3 protein: CASSLDGNWQFF; CDR3 DNA: TGTGCCAGCAGCCTTGACGGGAATTGGCAGTTCTTC
CDR3 length: 14; clone size: many; V gene: TRBV7-9; J gene: TRBJ2-3; D gene: TRBD2; CDR3 protein: CASSLAGVTDTQYF; CDR3 DNA: TGTGCCAGCAGCTTGGCGGGAGTCACAGATACGCAGTATTTT
CDR3 length: 17; clone size: .; V gene: TRBV5-1; J gene: TRBJ2-7; D gene: TRBD2; CDR3 protein: CASSSYQEGTSGDEQYF; CDR3 DNA: TGCGCCAGCAGCTCCTACCAGGAGGGGACTAGCGGAGACGAGCAGTACTTC
CDR3 length: 13; clone size: many; V gene: TRBV28; J gene: TRBJ2-5; D gene: .; CDR3 protein: CASSLSEGGAQYF; CDR3 DNA: TGTGCCAGCAGTTTAAGCGAGGGGGGGGCCCAGTACTTC